The 32 T cell receptor beta chains in this list originate from one sample, sequenced in a study of CD8 T cells in Susac syndrome. RNA in amounts of about 0.45 to 1 ug was reverse transcribed with random hexamers. TCRdb re-derived calls from the immunoSEQ multiplex PCR reads in MiXCR, one entry per CDR3 protein. The sample consists of 140,000 to 150,000 distinct CDR3 sequences, 90% to 95% of them appearing once. Sequencing was done on a sample of CD4+ T cells from PBMCs. These receptors all stem from a human donor with multiple sclerosis.

The CDR3 here is CSVDSRMNTEAFF. The CDR3 DNA reads as TGCAGCGTTGATAGTCGGATGAACACTGAAGCTTTCTTT. The chain carries TRBV29-1 and TRBJ1-1; no reliable D call. Germline V gene data show CDR1 as SQVTM and CDR2 as ANQGSEA. Between the trimmed V and J ends, which lost 3 bases and 0 bases, there was a span of 8 bases. CDR3 size: 13 residues.

The sample holds one count of this clonotype. This chain links TRBV6-4 with TRBJ2-3, with 9 bases that match TRBD2. The CDR3 extends over 16 amino acids. Unmatched junction bases numbered 7, after V lost 5 bases and J lost 1 base. The germline gives CDR1 MRHNA, CDR2 SNTAGT. The CDR3 reads CASSWSSGEGTDTQYF. In DNA, the CDR3 is TGTGCCAGCAGTTGGTCTAGCGGGGAAGGCACAGATACGCAGTATTTT.

The chain employs TRBV9 and TRBJ2-5; TRBD1 matches at 8 bases. Germline CDR1 and CDR2: SGDLS and YYNGEE. The CDR3 contains 16 residues. V dropped 4 bases and J dropped 5; count of bases not matched to a gene: 13. CDR3 sequence (DNA): TGTGCCAGCAGCTCTACGGTTGGACAGGGCGGGGAGACCCAGTACTTC. It yields the protein CASSSTVGQGGETQYF.

This clonotype has only one observation. The rearrangement links TRBV5-1 to TRBJ2-5; 12 bases line up with TRBD1. Losses at the gene ends were 4 bases for V and 4 bases for J; bases not matched to a gene: 5. This CDR3 has 15 amino acids. CDR1 and CDR2 (germline): SGHRS, YFSETQ. CDR3 protein: CASSLGQGAGETQYF. The DNA for the CDR3 is TGCGCCAGCAGCCTGGGACAGGGGGCAGGAGAGACCCAGTACTTC.

The CDR3 loop is CASSLGTPKVGLFF. In nucleotides, the CDR3 is TGTGCCAGCAGCCTCGGGACGCCAAAGGTCGGACTGTTTTTT. This sequence joins TRBV3-1 and TRBJ1-4; D possibly corresponds to TRBD1 (5 bases). Deletions cut 4 bases from V and 13 bases from J, with 19 bases between. Germline V gives CDR1 LGHDT, CDR2 YNNKEL (reference sequence). This CDR3 region has 14 residues.

The table lists this clonotype with a count of one. The V gene is TRBV3-1, the J gene TRBJ2-3, with no clear D. This CDR3 is built from 17 residues. The germline V gene encodes CDR1 LGHDT and CDR2 YNNKEL (reference sequence). V gave up 3 bases and J gave up 6 bases, with 22 bases separating them. In nucleotides, the CDR3 is TGTGCCAGCAGCCACCGACGGAGTGGACCAGGAAGGGATACGCAGTATTTT. This sequence encodes CASSHRRSGPGRDTQYF.

The V gene is TRBV7-2, the J gene TRBJ2-3; D unresolved. V lost 0 bases and J 5 bases, leaving 6 bases between the germline ends. CDR1 and CDR2 (germline): SGHTA, FQGNSA. This CDR3 is built from 13 residues. The CDR3 loop is CASSLARLDTQYF. Written as DNA, the CDR3 is TGTGCCAGCAGCTTAGCCCGACTAGATACGCAGTATTTT.

The CDR3 loop is CASSRLRDSYGYTF. In DNA, the CDR3 is TGTGCCAGCAGCAGGCTCCGGGACAGCTATGGCTACACCTTC. The J gene is TRBJ1-2, the V gene TRBV28, with 7 bases aligning to TRBD1. Germline CDR1 is MDHEN and CDR2 is SYDVKM. The CDR3 extends over 14 amino acids. V lost 6 bases and J lost 4; bases outside the gene matches: 8.

The chain couples TRBV5-4 to TRBJ1-2, with D possibly TRBD1 on 5 matching bases. V dropped 4 bases and J dropped 9 bases, with 22 bases sitting between them. From germline, CDR1 is SGHNT and CDR2 YYREEE (reference sequence). This CDR3 region has 15 residues. Here the CDR3 reads CASSPGTAGMYSYTF. The CDR3 DNA follows: TGTGCCAGCAGCCCCGGCACGGCAGGGATGTATAGCTACACCTTC.

The chain couples TRBV29-1 to TRBJ2-5, with D perhaps TRBD1 (5 bases). V dropped 4 bases and J dropped 5 bases, with 14 bases sitting between them. Germline CDR1 SQVTM, CDR2 ANQGSEA. This CDR3 comprises 13 residues. CDR3 in amino acids: CSVAQQGRETQYF. The CDR3 bases are TGCAGCGTTGCCCAGCAGGGTCGTGAGACCCAGTACTTC.

This chain uses TRBV4-1 with TRBJ2-4; a possible D gene is TRBD2 (5 bases). Germline V gene lookup returns CDR1 MGHRA and CDR2 YSYEKL. This CDR3 region has 14 residues. The V and J ends lost 4 bases and 2 bases respectively, with 9 bases between them. The CDR3 sequence is CASSLDWSKNIQYF. DNA of the CDR3: TGCGCCAGCAGCCTGGACTGGTCCAAAAACATTCAGTACTTC.

The chain couples TRBV29-1 to TRBJ1-2, with TRBD1 as a possible D gene (6 bases). Germline loops: CDR1 SQVTM, CDR2 ANQGSEA. This CDR3 is 12 amino acids long. This CDR3 reads CASPGQIYGYTF. The CDR3 nucleotides are TGCGCGTCTCCGGGACAAATCTATGGCTACACCTTC.

CDR3 loop: CASSADRASYEQYF. DNA for the CDR3: TGTGCCAGCAGCGCCGACAGGGCCTCCTACGAGCAGTACTTC. The chain uses TRBV7-2 and TRBJ2-7; 7 bases are shared with TRBD1. Germline CDR1 and CDR2: SGHTA and FQGNSA. The CDR3 has 14 amino acids. The trim removed 5 bases at V and 0 bases at J, leaving 4 bases unmatched.

V and J are TRBV7-8 and TRBJ2-3, with D perhaps TRBD1 or TRBD2 (6 bases each). Deletions cut 1 base from V and 5 bases from J, with 16 bases between. Germline CDR1 is SGHVS and CDR2 is FQNEAQ. There are 16 residues in the CDR3. Written as DNA, the CDR3 is TGTGCCAGCAGCTTAGGAGGGGGGCCGAGGGTAGATACGCAGTATTTT. Translation gives CASSLGGGPRVDTQYF. Variable domain in full (rest from reference TRBV7-8 and TRBJ2-3): GAGVSQSPRYKVAKRGQDVALRCDPISGHVSLFWYQQALGQGPEFLTYFQNEAQLDKSGLPSDRFFAERPEGSVSTLKIQRTQQEDSAVYLCASSLGGGPRVDTQYFGPGTRLTVL.

This chain joins TRBV6-6 and TRBJ2-7; the match to TRBD1 covers 9 bases. This CDR3 is built from 13 residues. In germline, CDR1 is MNHNY, CDR2 SVGAGI (reference sequence). J gave up 5 bases and V 6 bases, and 5 bases lay outside the gene matches. The CDR3 DNA follows: TGTGCCAGCAGCGGGGACAGGGCGAACGAGCAGTACTTC. It encodes CASSGDRANEQYF.

This clonotype has a single count. Written as DNA, the CDR3 is TGCAGTGCGACAACGGGCTACGAGCAGTACTTC. As protein: CSATTGYEQYF. The chain recombines TRBV20-1 with TRBJ2-7, with no clear D. The CDR3 extends over 11 amino acids. V was pared by 6 bases and J by 3 bases, with 9 bases between. CDR1 and CDR2 (germline): DFQATT, SNEGSKA (reference sequence).

The chain couples TRBV27 to TRBJ1-2, with 11 nucleotides matching TRBD1. Germline V CDR1 and CDR2: MNHEY, SMNVEV (reference sequence). The V segment lost 5 bases and the J segment 5 bases; nucleotides outside the gene matches: 4. The CDR3 runs 14 residues. CDR3 sequence (DNA): TGTGCCAGCAGTCGAGGACAGGGGGCGTATGGCTACACCTTC. Residues: CASSRGQGAYGYTF.

The chain carries TRBV30 and TRBJ1-6, with a tentative D call TRBD1 (6 bases). The germline V gene encodes CDR1 GTSNPN and CDR2 SVGIG (reference sequence). V was cut by 5 bases and J by 10 bases, with 24 bases left in between. The CDR3 is 16 residues long. The CDR3 reads CAWSGDRSSVGSPLHF. In DNA form, the CDR3 reads TGTGCCTGGTCCGGTGACAGGTCTTCGGTAGGGTCACCCCTCCACTTT.

This chain uses TRBV20-1 with TRBJ2-7; possible D gene TRBD2, 6 bases. V lost 6 bases to trimming and J lost 4 bases, with 13 bases between them. Germline lookup yields CDR1 DFQATT and CDR2 SNEGSKA (reference sequence). This CDR3 has 12 amino acids. The CDR3 region has the DNA TGCAGTGCCCCGACGGGGGAATACGAGCAGTACTTC. Its translation is CSAPTGEYEQYF.

The chain is built from TRBV5-1 and TRBJ2-7, with TRBD2 as a possible D gene (6 bases). Germline-derived CDR1 and CDR2 are SGHRS and YFSETQ. The V end was cut by 1 base, the J end by 0 bases, with 8 bases between. The CDR3 is 14 residues long. The CDR3: CASSLSGDSYEQYF. The CDR3 bases are TGCGCCAGCAGCTTGTCGGGAGACTCCTACGAGCAGTACTTC.

The genes are TRBV4-1 and TRBJ1-4, with D unclear. Germline values: CDR1 MGHRA, CDR2 YSYEKL. The CDR3 covers 16 residues. The V end lost 3 bases, the J end lost 0 bases, and 11 bases lay between the germline ends. The CDR3 DNA follows: TGCGCCAGCAGCCATCAAACCCCCACAACTAATGAAAAACTGTTTTTT. Translated, it gives CASSHQTPTTNEKLFF.

The chain recombines TRBV20-1 with TRBJ2-5; 7 nucleotides agree with TRBD1. CDR1 and CDR2 (germline): DFQATT, SNEGSKA (reference sequence). The CDR3 runs 15 residues. The junction had 18 bases not matched to a gene; V was cut back by 8 bases and J by 6 bases. CDR3 in DNA: TGCAGTCATTTCGGACGGGCAGGGGGTGGCAAGACCCAGTACTTC. Amino acids: CSHFGRAGGGKTQYF.

The chain uses TRBV15 and TRBJ1-6, with unresolved D. Per the germline V gene, CDR1 is LNHNV and CDR2 is YYDKDF (reference sequence). This CDR3 has 12 residues. Trimming left V 3 bases short and J 8 bases short, with 5 bases between. CDR3 sequence reads: CATSRAYSPLHF. The CDR3 DNA sequence: TGTGCCACCAGCAGGGCATATTCACCCCTCCACTTT.

The chain employs TRBV7-2 and TRBJ2-3, with D unclear. The CDR3 runs to 15 residues. The ends were cut back, 1 base at V and 4 bases at J, with 12 bases in the middle. CDR1 and CDR2 (germline): SGHTA, FQGNSA. CDR3 bases: TGTGCCAGCAGCTTAGGGTCCTCCAGCGCAGATACGCAGTATTTT. This sequence encodes CASSLGSSSADTQYF.

This chain connects TRBV6-2 or TRBV6-3 to TRBJ1-1; unclear D gene. Trimming took 5 bases from V and 2 from J, leaving 12 bases between them. Germline V gives CDR1 MNHEY, CDR2 SVGEGT. The CDR3 length is 14 residues. In nucleotides, the CDR3 is TGTGCCAGCAGTGGGGTAGGGAGAAACACTGAAGCTTTCTTT. It is translated as CASSGVGRNTEAFF.

The chain combines TRBV20-1 with TRBJ1-5, with 7 bases fitting TRBD1. CDR1 and CDR2 (germline): DFQATT, SNEGSKA (reference sequence). V gave up 6 bases and J gave up 0 bases; unmatched junction bases: 5. The CDR3 covers 14 residues. This chain's CDR3 is CSAWGQLSNQPQHF. CDR3 bases: TGCAGTGCCTGGGGACAGCTTAGCAATCAGCCCCAGCATTTT.

This clonotype was observed a single time. The chain is built from TRBV4-1 and TRBJ1-2; D unresolved. Germline CDR1 and CDR2: MGHRA and YSYEKL. The V and J ends lost 5 bases and 8 bases respectively, with 12 bases between them. CDR3 length: 12 amino acids. The CDR3 nucleotides read TGCGCCAGCAGCTCGACAAGGTCGGGCTACACCTTC. Its translation is CASSSTRSGYTF.

The chain recombines TRBV20-1 with TRBJ2-3, with 10 bases matching TRBD2. Trimming cost V 3 bases and J 1 base; bases outside gene matches: 1. From germline, CDR1 is DFQATT and CDR2 SNEGSKA (reference sequence). The CDR3 runs 14 residues. For the CDR3, the DNA is TGCAGTGCTAGGACTAGCGGGCGCACAGATACGCAGTATTTT. Translation: CSARTSGRTDTQYF.

The J gene is TRBJ1-1, the V gene TRBV7-2; 12 bases match TRBD1. The CDR3 runs to 16 residues. Losses at the gene ends were 5 bases for V and 10 bases for J; bases not matched to a gene: 14. Germline V CDR1 and CDR2: SGHTA, FQGNSA. Written as DNA, the CDR3 is TGTGCCAGCAGCCTGACCTCCTCGGGACAGGGGGCGCGAGCTTTCTTT. Residues: CASSLTSSGQGARAFF.

The chain joins TRBV5-4 to TRBJ2-5; D is uncertain. V was shortened by 0 bases and J by 1 base, with 4 bases between the two germline ends. The CDR3 runs to 13 residues. CDR1 and CDR2 from the germline V gene are SGHNT and YYREEE (reference sequence). The CDR3 DNA reads TGTGCCAGCAGCTTGGTCGGCCAAGAGACCCAGTACTTC. This sequence encodes CASSLVGQETQYF.

This rearrangement joins TRBV7-2 to TRBJ2-2; the D is unclear. This CDR3 is 14 amino acids long. Trimming left V 10 bases short and J 0 bases short, with 12 bases between. The germline gives CDR1 SGHTA, CDR2 FQGNSA. This chain's CDR3 is CAITSTANTGELFF. In DNA form, the CDR3 reads TGTGCCATTACGAGCACAGCGAACACCGGGGAGCTGTTTTTT.

Only one count was recorded for this clonotype. J is TRBJ2-7 and V is TRBV20-1; D perhaps matches TRBD1 (5 bases). This CDR3 comprises 13 residues. Germline assignment: CDR1 DFQATT and CDR2 SNEGSKA (reference sequence). Trimming stripped 8 bases from V and 0 bases from J, with 14 bases between. CDR3 sequence reads: CSPQRQNSYEQYF. In DNA, the CDR3 is TGCAGTCCCCAGAGACAGAACTCCTACGAGCAGTACTTC.